This T cell receptor (beta chain) was recovered during a study of blood T cell repertoires in COVID-19. Method: immunoSEQ multiplex PCR; TCRdb's copy keeps in-frame clones and lacks some. This table holds roughly 220,000 clones, 84% found once. V shed 3 bases, J shed 0 bases, and the junction held 8 bases outside the gene matches. This CDR3 has 17 amino acids. Germline assignment: CDR1 LGHDT and CDR2 YNNKEL (reference sequence). The sample was peripheral blood. The rearrangement joins TRBV3-1 (or the pseudogene TRBV3-2) to TRBJ1-3, with 7 positions matching TRBD1. This sequence was found in a man under 40 with active or convalescent COVID-19. Here the CDR3 reads CASSQSAGGFSGNTIYF. DNA for the CDR3: TGTGCCAGCAGCCAGTCGGCAGGGGGATTCTCTGGAAACACCATATATTTT.